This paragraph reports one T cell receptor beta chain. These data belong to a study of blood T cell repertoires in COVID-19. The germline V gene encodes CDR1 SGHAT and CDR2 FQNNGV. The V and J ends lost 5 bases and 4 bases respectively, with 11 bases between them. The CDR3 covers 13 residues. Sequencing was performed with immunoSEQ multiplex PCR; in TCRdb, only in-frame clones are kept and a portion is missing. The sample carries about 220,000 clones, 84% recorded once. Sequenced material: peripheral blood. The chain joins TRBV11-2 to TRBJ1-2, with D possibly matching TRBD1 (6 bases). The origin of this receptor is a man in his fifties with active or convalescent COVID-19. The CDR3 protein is CASSEGGPYGYTF. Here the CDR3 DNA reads TGTGCCAGCAGCGAGGGGGGGCCCTATGGCTACACCTTC.